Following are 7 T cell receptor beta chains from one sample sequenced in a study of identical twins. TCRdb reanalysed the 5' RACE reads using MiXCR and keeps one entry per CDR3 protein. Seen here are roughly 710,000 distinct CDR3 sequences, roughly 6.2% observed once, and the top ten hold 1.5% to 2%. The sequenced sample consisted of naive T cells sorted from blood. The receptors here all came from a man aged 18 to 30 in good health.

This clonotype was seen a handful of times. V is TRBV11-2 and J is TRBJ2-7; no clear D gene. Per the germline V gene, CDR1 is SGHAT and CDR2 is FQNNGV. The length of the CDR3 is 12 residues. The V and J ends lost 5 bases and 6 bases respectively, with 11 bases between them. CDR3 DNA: TGTGCCAGCAGCCCAGACGGCGCCGAGCAGTACTTC. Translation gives CASSPDGAEQYF. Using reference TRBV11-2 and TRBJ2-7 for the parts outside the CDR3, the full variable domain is EAGVAQSPRYKIIEKRQSVAFWCNPISGHATLYWYQQILGQGPKLLIQFQNNGVVDDSQLPKDRFSAERLKGVDSTLKIQPAKLEDSAVYLCASSPDGAEQYFGPGTRLTVT.

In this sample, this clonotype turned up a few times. DNA for the CDR3: TGTGCCAGCAGCTTAGCAGGGTCCGTCAACACCATATATTTT. It encodes CASSLAGSVNTIYF. V gene TRBV7-8 combines with J gene TRBJ1-3; D remains unclear. The CDR3 has 14 amino acids. The germline CDR1 and CDR2 sequences are SGHVS and FQNEAQ. V was trimmed by 0 bases and J by 7 bases, leaving 10 bases between them.

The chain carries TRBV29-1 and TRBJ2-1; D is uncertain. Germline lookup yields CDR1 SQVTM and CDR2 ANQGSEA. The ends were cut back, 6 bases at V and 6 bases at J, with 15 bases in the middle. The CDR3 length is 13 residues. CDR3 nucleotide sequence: TGCAGCGTCGAAATTGGGCAGGTCAATGAGCAGTTCTTC. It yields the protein CSVEIGQVNEQFF.

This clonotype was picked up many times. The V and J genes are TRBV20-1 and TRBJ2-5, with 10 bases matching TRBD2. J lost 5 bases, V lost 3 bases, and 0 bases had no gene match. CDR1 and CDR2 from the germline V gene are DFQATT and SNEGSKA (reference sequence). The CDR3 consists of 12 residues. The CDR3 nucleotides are TGCAGTGCTAGGACTAGCGGGGAGACCCAGTACTTC. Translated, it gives CSARTSGETQYF.

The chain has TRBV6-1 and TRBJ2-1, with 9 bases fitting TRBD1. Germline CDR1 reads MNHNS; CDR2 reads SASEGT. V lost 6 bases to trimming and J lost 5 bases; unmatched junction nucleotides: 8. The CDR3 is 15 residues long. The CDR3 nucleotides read TGTGCCAGCAGCCGGGACAGGGCTACCGACAATGAGCAGTTCTTC. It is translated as CASSRDRATDNEQFF.

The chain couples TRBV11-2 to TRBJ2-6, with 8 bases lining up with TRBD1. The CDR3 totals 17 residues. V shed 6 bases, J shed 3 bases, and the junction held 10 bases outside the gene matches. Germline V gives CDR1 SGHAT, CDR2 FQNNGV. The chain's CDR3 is CASRTFQGARGANVLTF. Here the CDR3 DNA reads TGTGCCAGCAGAACATTCCAGGGGGCGCGTGGGGCCAACGTCCTGACTTTC.

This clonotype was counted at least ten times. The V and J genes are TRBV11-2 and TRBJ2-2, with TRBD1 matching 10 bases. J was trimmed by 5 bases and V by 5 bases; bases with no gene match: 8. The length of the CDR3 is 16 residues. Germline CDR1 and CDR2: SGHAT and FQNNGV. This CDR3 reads CASSHYRDRGTGELFF. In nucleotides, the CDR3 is TGTGCCAGCAGCCACTACCGGGACAGGGGAACCGGGGAGCTGTTTTTT.